These T cell receptor beta chains were read from a single sample in a study of brain metastases from non-small cell lung cancer. Data came from immunoSEQ multiplex PCR; TCRdb stores just in-frame clones and leaves some out. In the table there are more than 4,000 clones, 85% of which are singletons. The sequencing sample was made of primary lung tumor tissue. The receptor set was obtained from a donor at least 40 years old with non-small cell lung cancer. The CDR3 runs from the conserved cysteine through the conserved F or W. The D gene is left open where the match is weak. Where a row states a size, it is once, few, many or the class of an expanded clone; other rows omit it.

CDR3 length	clone size	V gene	D gene	J gene	CDR3 protein	CDR3 DNA
13	.	TRBV9	.	TRBJ1-6	CASSAGSNSPLHF	TGTGCCAGCAGCGCCGGGAGCAATTCACCCCTCCACTTT
15	.	TRBV11-3	.	TRBJ2-2	CASSQRGGGTGELFF	TGTGCCAGCAGCCAGAGGGGGGGAGGCACCGGGGAGCTGTTTTTT
13	.	TRBV6-5	TRBD1	TRBJ1-1	CASLPGQGTEAFF	TGTGCCTCCCTACCGGGACAGGGCACTGAAGCTTTCTTT
16	.	TRBV9	.	TRBJ2-3	CASSVDGSLGTDTQYF	TGTGCCAGCAGCGTAGACGGGTCCCTAGGCACAGATACGCAGTATTTT
14	.	TRBV12-5	TRBD1	TRBJ1-3	CASGSSGTVNTIYF	TGTGCTAGTGGTTCCTCCGGGACAGTTAACACCATATATTTT
12	.	TRBV10-3	.	TRBJ2-1	CAISVDNNEQFF	TGTGCCATCAGTGTCGACAACAATGAGCAGTTCTTC
18	.	TRBV24-1	.	TRBJ2-1	CATSGAAGTTYSYNEQFF	TGTGCCACCAGTGGGGCGGCGGGGACAACTTACTCCTACAATGAGCAGTTCTTC
11	few	TRBV28	.	TRBJ2-5	CASSFKETQYF	TGTGCCAGCAGTTTCAAAGAGACCCAGTACTTC
13	.	TRBV7-9	.	TRBJ1-2	CASSALGGRGYTF	TGTGCCAGCAGCGCCCTGGGTGGACGTGGCTACACCTTC
12	.	TRBV5-1	.	TRBJ2-4	CASSSGENIQYF	TGCGCCAGCAGCTCGGGGGAAAACATTCAGTACTTC
14	.	TRBV9	.	TRBJ2-2	CASSVNVNTGELFF	TGTGCCAGCAGCGTGAACGTGAACACCGGGGAGCTGTTTTTT
15	few	TRBV18	.	TRBJ2-7	CASSPTQQYGYEQYF	TGTGCCAGCTCACCAACCCAGCAGTATGGCTACGAGCAGTACTTC
15	.	TRBV27	.	TRBJ1-1	CASSLWARAATEAFF	TGTGCCAGCAGTTTGTGGGCTAGGGCAGCCACTGAAGCTTTCTTT
11	.	TRBV6-5	.	TRBJ1-1	CASSSDTEAFF	TGTGCCAGCAGCTCGGATACTGAAGCTTTCTTT
14	.	TRBV28	.	TRBJ2-6	CASSSGAGANVLTF	TGTGCCAGCAGTTCAGGGGCTGGGGCCAACGTCCTGACTTTC
15	.	TRBV11-3	.	TRBJ2-2	CASSLDPAGNGELFF	TGTGCCAGCAGCTTAGATCCAGCAGGGAATGGGGAGCTGTTTTTT
13	.	TRBV28	.	TRBJ1-2	CASSLAADYGYTF	TGTGCCAGCAGTTTAGCGGCAGACTATGGCTACACCTTC
13	.	TRBV28	.	TRBJ1-4	CASSLESGRKLFF	TGTGCCAGCAGTTTAGAGTCGGGCCGGAAACTGTTTTTT
13	.	TRBV7-7	.	TRBJ2-1	CASSSGPHNEQFF	TGTGCTAGCAGCTCCGGACCCCACAATGAGCAGTTCTTC
15	.	TRBV3-1/TRBV3-2	TRBD2	TRBJ2-1	CASSQDRLAGGTQFF	TGTGCCAGCAGCCAAGATCGACTAGCGGGAGGTACACAGTTCTTC
14	.	TRBV6-1	.	TRBJ1-5	CASSEAPGIGPQHF	TGTGCCAGCAGTGAAGCGCCGGGAATAGGGCCCCAGCATTTT
17	few	TRBV5-1	TRBD1	TRBJ2-6	CASSPGTGGGGANVLTF	TGCGCCAGCAGCCCCGGGACAGGGGGCGGTGGGGCCAACGTCCTGACTTTC
17	few	TRBV7-3	TRBD2	TRBJ2-3	CASSLTSGGPSTDTQYF	TGTGCCAGCAGCTTGACTAGCGGGGGCCCTAGCACAGATACGCAGTATTTT
15	.	TRBV4-1	TRBD1	TRBJ2-7	CASSQEGTGRDEQYF	TGCGCCAGCAGCCAAGAGGGGACAGGGAGAGACGAGCAGTACTTC
14	.	TRBV2	.	TRBJ1-1	CASSAQGSGTEAFF	TGTGCCAGCAGTGCGCAGGGGAGTGGGACTGAAGCTTTCTTT
15	.	TRBV18	.	TRBJ1-4	CASSQQGPTNEKLFF	TGTGCCAGCTCGCAACAGGGACCCACTAATGAAAAACTGTTTTTT
12	few	TRBV18	.	TRBJ2-2	CASSPGTGELFF	TGTGCCAGCTCACCAGGCACCGGGGAGCTGTTTTTT
15	once	TRBV19	.	TRBJ2-1	CASSIKQGINYEQFF	TGTGCCAGTAGTATAAAACAGGGAATCAACTATGAGCAGTTCTTC
16	.	TRBV1	.	TRBJ2-5	CTSSQVYEELKETQYF	TGCACCAGCAGCCAAGTCTACGAGGAACTGAAAGAGACCCAGTACTTC
15	.	TRBV19	.	TRBJ2-2	CATNPITAGAGELFF	TGTGCCACTAATCCTATTACGGCGGGCGCCGGGGAGCTGTTTTTT
19	once	TRBV7-6	TRBD2	TRBJ2-1	CASSFRLAGTRLTYNEQFF	TGTGCCAGCAGCTTCCGACTAGCGGGAACCCGACTGACTTACAATGAGCAGTTCTTC
16	.	TRBV5-1	TRBD2	TRBJ2-2	CASSDPGLAGAGELFF	TGCGCCAGCAGCGATCCGGGACTAGCGGGAGCCGGGGAGCTGTTTTTT
13	.	TRBV18	.	TRBJ1-5	CASSEGSNQPQHF	TGTGCCAGCTCAGAGGGTAGCAATCAGCCCCAGCATTTT
12	.	TRBV2	.	TRBJ2-5	CASSPPGGTQYF	TGTGCCAGCAGCCCACCCGGGGGGACCCAGTACTTC
15	.	TRBV7-6	TRBD1	TRBJ2-3	CASSLGGQDTDMQYF	TGTGCCAGCAGCTTAGGAGGACAGGATACAGATATGCAGTATTTT
13	.	TRBV10-3	.	TRBJ2-3	CAISESETDTQYF	TGTGCCATCAGTGAGTCGGAAACAGATACGCAGTATTTT
14	.	TRBV30	.	TRBJ1-5	CAWKGRGEGQPQHF	TGTGCCTGGAAGGGCAGGGGAGAGGGACAGCCCCAGCATTTT
16	.	TRBV27	TRBD2	TRBJ2-5	CASRLTSGIVGETQYF	TGTGCCAGCAGGTTGACTAGCGGGATAGTGGGAGAGACCCAGTACTTC
15	.	TRBV3-1/TRBV3-2	.	TRBJ2-1	CASSQDGSTYNEQFF	TGTGCCAGCAGCCAGGACGGGAGCACCTACAATGAGCAGTTCTTC
14	.	TRBV28	.	TRBJ2-5	CASSLYRVGETQYF	TGTGCCAGCAGTCTGTATAGGGTTGGAGAGACCCAGTACTTC
14	.	TRBV7-9	.	TRBJ1-4	CASSLDLYAEKLFF	TGTGCCAGCAGCTTAGACCTATACGCTGAAAAACTATTTTTT
16	.	TRBV27	TRBD1	TRBJ1-6	CASSMDRSSYNSPLHF	TGTGCCAGCAGCATGGACAGGAGCTCCTATAATTCACCCCTCCACTTT
15	.	TRBV5-1	TRBD2	TRBJ2-1	CASSQTGEGYNEQFF	TGCGCCAGCAGCCAAACGGGGGAGGGTTACAATGAGCAGTTCTTC
14	.	TRBV3-1/TRBV3-2	TRBD1	TRBJ1-6	CASSQEDRYSPLHF	TGTGCCAGCAGCCAAGAGGACAGGTACTCACCCCTCCACTTT
16	few	TRBV5-5	.	TRBJ2-1	CASSFPEGTLGNEQFF	TGTGCCAGCAGCTTCCCGGAGGGGACCCTCGGCAATGAGCAGTTCTTC
14	.	TRBV9	TRBD1	TRBJ1-1	CASSPRWGQTEAFF	TGTGCCAGCAGCCCGCGGTGGGGACAGACTGAAGCTTTCTTT
15	once	TRBV5-6	.	TRBJ2-3	CASIPLRGSPDTQYF	TGTGCCAGCATCCCCCTGAGGGGCTCCCCAGATACGCAGTATTTT
18	.	TRBV10-1	TRBD1	TRBJ2-5	CASSSGTGVGRWQETQYF	TGCGCCAGCAGTTCCGGGACAGGAGTAGGACGGTGGCAAGAGACCCAGTACTTC
13	.	TRBV30	.	TRBJ2-6	CAHRVAGANVLTF	TGTGCACATAGGGTAGCGGGGGCCAACGTCCTGACTTTC
14	.	TRBV7-9	.	TRBJ1-2	CASSSGAASYGYTF	TGTGCCAGCAGCTCCGGCGCAGCTTCCTATGGCTACACCTTC